The sequence of this TCR beta chain was determined in a study of early T cells in non-severe SARS-CoV-2 infection. One entry per CDR3 protein, called by TCRdb with MiXCR from the 5' RACE reads. In the table there are 85,000 to 100,000 distinct CDR3 sequences, approximately 11% of which are singletons. The ends were cut back, 7 bases at V and 11 bases at J, with 24 bases in the middle. The CDR3 sequence is 15 residues long. The germline gives CDR1 MDHEN, CDR2 SYDVKM. This clonotype has a count of ten or more. Specimen: whole blood. This TCR was recovered from an adult who was a healthcare worker with PCR-confirmed SARS-CoV-2 infection or an uninfected control (not recorded which). The chain combines TRBV28 with TRBJ1-5, with a weak D call TRBD1 (5 bases). This CDR3 reads CASTHMGTQGRAQHF. CDR3 coding DNA: TGTGCCAGCACTCACATGGGGACCCAGGGCAGGGCCCAGCATTTT.